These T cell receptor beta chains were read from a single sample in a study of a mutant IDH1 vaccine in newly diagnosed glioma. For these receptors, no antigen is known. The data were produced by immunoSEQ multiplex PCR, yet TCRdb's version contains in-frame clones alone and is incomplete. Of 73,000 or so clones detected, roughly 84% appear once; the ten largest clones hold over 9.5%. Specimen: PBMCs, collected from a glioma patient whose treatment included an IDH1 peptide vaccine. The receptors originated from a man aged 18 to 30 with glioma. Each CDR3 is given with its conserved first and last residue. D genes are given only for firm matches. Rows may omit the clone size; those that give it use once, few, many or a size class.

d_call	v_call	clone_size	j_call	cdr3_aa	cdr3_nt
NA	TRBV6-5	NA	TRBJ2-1	CASSWGRDNEQFF	TGTGCCAGCAGTTGGGGCCGCGACAATGAGCAGTTCTTC
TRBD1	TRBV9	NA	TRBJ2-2	CASSAGQGFAGELFF	TGTGCCAGCAGCGCGGGACAGGGGTTCGCCGGGGAGCTGTTTTTT
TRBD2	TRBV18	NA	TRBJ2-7	CASSPPLAGTYEQYF	TGTGCCAGCTCACCACCACTAGCGGGGACCTACGAGCAGTACTTC
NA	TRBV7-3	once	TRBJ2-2	CANYLDGPGELFF	TGTGCCAACTACCTAGATGGTCCCGGGGAGCTGTTTTTT
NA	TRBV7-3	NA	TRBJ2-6	CASSLMVSSGANVLTF	TGTGCCAGCAGCTTAATGGTCAGCTCTGGGGCCAACGTCCTGACTTTC
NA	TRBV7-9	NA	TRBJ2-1	CASSLATGEQFF	TGTGCCAGCAGCTTAGCGACGGGTGAGCAGTTCTTC
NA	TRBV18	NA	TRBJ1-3	CASSPPGRPSGNTIYF	TGTGCCAGCTCACCACCGGGTAGGCCCTCTGGAAACACCATATATTTT
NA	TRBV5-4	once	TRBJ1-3	CASSLAPGAGNTIYF	TGTGCCAGCAGCCTGGCGCCAGGAGCTGGAAACACCATATATTTT
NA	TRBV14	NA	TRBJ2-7	CASSQEGMDSYEQYF	TGTGCCAGCAGCCAAGAGGGTATGGATTCCTACGAGCAGTACTTC
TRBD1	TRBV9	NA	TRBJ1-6	CASSARDRVNSPLHF	TGTGCCAGCAGCGCCCGGGACAGGGTAAATTCACCCCTCCACTTT
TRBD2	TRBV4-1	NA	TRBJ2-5	CASSQDWLAGGPGETQYF	TGCGCCAGCAGCCAAGATTGGCTAGCGGGGGGGCCAGGGGAGACCCAGTACTTC
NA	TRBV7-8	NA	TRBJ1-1	CASSLVRRPRGTEAFF	TGTGCCAGCAGCTTAGTTAGAAGGCCCCGCGGCACTGAAGCTTTCTTT
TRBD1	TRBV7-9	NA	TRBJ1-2	CASSDGQGYGYTF	TGTGCCAGCAGCGACGGACAGGGCTATGGCTACACCTTC
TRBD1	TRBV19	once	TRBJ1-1	CASSALGTGEMNTEAFF	TGTGCCAGTAGTGCGCTTGGGACAGGGGAAATGAACACTGAAGCTTTCTTT
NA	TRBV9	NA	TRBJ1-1	CASSTRRTNTEAFF	TGTGCCAGCAGCACTCGACGGACGAACACTGAAGCTTTCTTT
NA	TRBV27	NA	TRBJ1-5	CASSLVGNQPQHF	TGTGCCAGCAGTTTGGTCGGAAATCAGCCCCAGCATTTT
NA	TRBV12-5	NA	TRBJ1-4	CASGSRLGGGYEKLFF	TGTGCTAGTGGATCCCGCTTAGGGGGGGGGTATGAAAAACTGTTTTTT
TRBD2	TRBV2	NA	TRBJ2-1	CASSGLAGPFNNEQFF	TGTGCCAGCAGTGGATTAGCGGGCCCCTTCAACAATGAGCAGTTCTTC
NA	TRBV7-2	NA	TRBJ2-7	CASRFSSYEQYF	TGTGCCAGCAGATTTAGCTCCTACGAGCAGTACTTC
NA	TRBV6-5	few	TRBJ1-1	CASSYFLRGNTEAFF	TGTGCCAGCAGTTACTTTTTAAGGGGGAACACTGAAGCTTTCTTT
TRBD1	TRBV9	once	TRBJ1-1	CASSAGTGNTEAFF	TGTGCCAGCAGCGCCGGGACAGGGAACACTGAAGCTTTCTTT
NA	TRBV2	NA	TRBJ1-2	CASRPGQLRNYGYTF	TGTGCCAGCAGGCCCGGACAGTTACGCAACTATGGCTACACCTTC
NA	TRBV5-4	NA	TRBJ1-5	CASSLGGTRSNQPQHF	TGTGCCAGCAGCTTGGGGGGGACGAGGAGCAATCAGCCCCAGCATTTT